Listed below are T cell receptor beta chains from one sample, sequenced in a study of cytomegalovirus exposure and HLA in healthy donors. Clones were sequenced by immunoSEQ multiplex PCR, and TCRdb holds only the in-frame ones, with some missing. This sample has under 150,000 clones, with roughly 80% found just once. The sequencing sample was made of PBMCs. The receptors were gathered from a boy under 18 in good health and CMV-seronegative. Each CDR3 is given with its conserved first and last residue. Fields, in order: clone size, V gene, J gene, D gene, CDR3 protein, CDR3 DNA. A D gene is named only where the DNA matches it firmly. Not every row has a clone size; where given, it reads once, few, many or a size class.

>.|TRBV18|TRBJ1-1|.
CANSPPGGSTEAFF
TGTGCCAACTCACCACCGGGGGGTTCCACTGAAGCTTTCTTT
>.|TRBV5-1|TRBJ2-7|TRBD1
CASSPTGASSYEQYF
TGCGCCAGCAGCCCCACAGGGGCAAGCTCCTACGAGCAGTACTTC
>.|TRBV5-4|TRBJ2-7|.
CASSLDRTYEQYF
TGTGCCAGCAGCTTGGACAGAACCTACGAGCAGTACTTC
>.|TRBV6-5|TRBJ1-4|.
CASKGVGEKLFF
TGTGCCAGCAAAGGGGTCGGTGAAAAACTGTTTTTT
>.|TRBV5-1|TRBJ1-2|.
CASSLVDISNYGYTF
TGCGCCAGCAGCTTGGTCGACATCTCTAACTATGGCTACACCTTC
>.|TRBV6-6|TRBJ2-7|.
CASSRPPSNEQYF
TGTGCCAGCAGCCGCCCCCCTAGTAACGAGCAGTACTTC
>.|TRBV25-1|TRBJ1-2|TRBD1
CASSEDRVNYGYTF
TGTGCCAGCAGTGAAGACAGGGTTAACTATGGCTACACCTTC
>.|TRBV5-6|TRBJ2-1|.
CASSFLTASSYNEQFF
TGTGCCAGCAGCTTTCTAACGGCTAGCTCCTACAATGAGCAGTTCTTC
>.|TRBV30|TRBJ1-5|.
CAWRSYSNQPQHF
TGTGCCTGGAGAAGCTACAGCAATCAGCCCCAGCATTTT
>.|TRBV2|TRBJ1-2|.
CASSRTEHGYTF
TGTGCCAGCAGTCGGACAGAACATGGCTACACCTTC
>.|TRBV29-1|TRBJ2-7|TRBD1
CSVWTGSSYEQYF
TGCAGCGTGTGGACAGGGAGCTCCTACGAGCAGTACTTC
>.|TRBV5-1|TRBJ2-3|.
CASSLVGSTDTQYF
TGCGCCAGCAGCTTGGTGGGCAGCACAGATACGCAGTATTTT
>.|TRBV6-5|TRBJ2-7|TRBD1
CASSQNRGNTYEQYF
TGTGCCAGCAGTCAAAACAGGGGTAATACCTACGAGCAGTACTTC
>.|TRBV7-9|TRBJ1-4|.
CASSLGGPGEKLFF
TGTGCCAGCAGCTTAGGGGGCCCTGGGGAAAAACTGTTTTTT
>.|TRBV6-6|TRBJ2-3|TRBD1
CASSEGQGGTDTQYF
TGTGCCAGCAGTGAGGGACAGGGGGGGACAGATACGCAGTATTTT
>.|TRBV7-2|TRBJ2-5|TRBD2
CASSLAPYSAGAQGSQYF
TGTGCCAGCAGCTTAGCCCCCTATTCAGCGGGGGCCCAGGGGTCCCAGTACTTC
>.|TRBV27|TRBJ2-7|.
CASSLMDSVPYEQYF
TGTGCCAGCAGTTTAATGGACAGTGTGCCCTACGAGCAGTACTTC
>.|TRBV6-4|TRBJ1-1|.
CASSRQPNTEAFF
TGTGCCAGCAGCCGACAGCCGAACACTGAAGCTTTCTTT
>once|TRBV29-1|TRBJ2-2|TRBD2
CSGGLAENTGELFF
TGCAGCGGGGGACTAGCGGAGAACACCGGGGAGCTGTTTTTT
>.|TRBV29-1|TRBJ2-7|.
CSVETGGWRAEQYF
TGCAGCGTTGAAACGGGTGGATGGAGGGCCGAGCAGTACTTC
>.|TRBV25-1|TRBJ1-3|TRBD1
CASRETGASGNTIYF
TGTGCCAGCAGGGAGACAGGGGCCTCTGGAAACACCATATATTTT
>.|TRBV5-1|TRBJ1-1|.
CASSWAGNVGGTEAFF
TGCGCCAGCAGCTGGGCGGGGAACGTCGGGGGCACTGAAGCTTTCTTT
>.|TRBV15|TRBJ2-4|.
CATSRSAGLAKNIQYF
TGTGCCACCAGCAGGTCCGCGGGACTAGCCAAAAACATTCAGTACTTC
>.|TRBV6-1|TRBJ2-5|.
CASGREGVGETQYF
TGTGCCAGCGGTAGGGAGGGGGTCGGTGAGACCCAGTACTTC
>.|TRBV6-1|TRBJ2-7|.
CASTYDSWGYEQYF
TGTGCCAGCACCTACGACAGCTGGGGATACGAGCAGTACTTC
>.|TRBV19|TRBJ1-1|.
CASSIFLAMNTEAFF
TGTGCCAGTAGTATTTTTCTGGCCATGAACACTGAAGCTTTCTTT
>.|TRBV14|TRBJ2-7|TRBD2
CASSLRGRSSYEQYF
TGTGCCAGCAGCTTACGCGGGAGGAGCTCCTACGAGCAGTACTTC
>once|TRBV9|TRBJ2-4|TRBD2
CASSVAGGNIQYF
TGTGCCAGCAGCGTAGCGGGAGGTAACATTCAGTACTTC
>.|TRBV5-4|TRBJ1-5|.
CASSLGPGFDQPQHF
TGTGCCAGCAGCTTGGGGCCGGGGTTTGATCAGCCCCAGCATTTT
>.|TRBV7-2|TRBJ2-1|.
CASSLGAAPHGEQFF
TGTGCCAGCAGCCTGGGGGCGGCGCCCCATGGGGAGCAGTTCTTC
>.|TRBV27|TRBJ2-1|.
CASSPDGSSYNEQFF
TGTGCCAGCAGCCCCGACGGGAGCTCCTACAATGAGCAGTTCTTC
>.|TRBV7-2|TRBJ2-1|TRBD2
CASSPSTSGRGYEQFF
TGTGCCAGCAGCCCATCGACTAGCGGGAGAGGCTATGAGCAGTTCTTC
>.|TRBV7-2|TRBJ1-4|TRBD1
CASSPDRGRVGEKLFF
TGTGCCAGCAGCCCGGACAGGGGGCGAGTAGGGGAAAAACTGTTTTTT
>.|TRBV6-6|TRBJ2-1|TRBD2
CASRPGGSYNEQFF
TGTGCCAGCAGACCGGGAGGCTCCTACAATGAGCAGTTCTTC
>.|TRBV5-1|TRBJ2-2|.
CASRGPANTGELFF
TGCGCCAGCAGGGGGCCAGCAAACACCGGGGAGCTGTTTTTT
>.|TRBV11-2|TRBJ2-1|TRBD1
CASSYAGTVRNEQFF
TGTGCCAGCAGCTACGCCGGGACAGTTCGAAATGAGCAGTTCTTC
>.|TRBV30|TRBJ2-7|.
CAWRTPGDYEQYF
TGTGCCTGGAGAACTCCAGGGGACTACGAGCAGTACTTC
>.|TRBV7-9|TRBJ2-1|TRBD2
CASSWGTSGRTTYNEQFF
TGTGCCAGCAGCTGGGGGACTAGCGGGAGGACAACCTACAATGAGCAGTTCTTC
>.|TRBV19|TRBJ1-1|.
CASSINGANTEAFF
TGTGCCAGTAGTATAAATGGGGCGAACACTGAAGCTTTCTTT
>.|TRBV29-1|TRBJ2-1|.
CSVEGVALYNEQFF
TGCAGCGTTGAAGGAGTAGCACTATACAATGAGCAGTTCTTC
>.|TRBV4-1|TRBJ2-7|.
CASSQDHFRGSYEQYF
TGCGCCAGCAGCCAAGACCATTTCAGGGGCTCCTACGAGCAGTACTTC